What follows is one T cell receptor beta chain and its context. The antigen is unknown. Germline V CDR1 and CDR2: MNHEY, SVGAGI. V was trimmed by 0 bases and J by 1 base, leaving 13 bases between them. This CDR3 region has 16 residues. Sequencing was performed with immunoSEQ multiplex PCR; in TCRdb, only in-frame clones are kept and a portion is missing. Here the sample spans roughly 70,000 clones, 70% to 90% being singletons. This entry is derived from a study of OX40 agonist ivuxolimab in advanced cancers. Study as a whole: Every 2 weeks, ivuxolimab was infused into the patients intravenously at between 0.01 and 10 mg/kg. The diagnoses of dose-escalation patients were hepatocellular carcinoma, melanoma, renal cell or head and neck cancer. Prior checkpoint blockade (anti-PD-1, anti-PD-L1 or anti-CTLA-4) was permitted; around 37% had it.

Overall study results and limits: Average numbers of expanded clones were greater in CD8+ T cells than in CD4+.

This material consisted of CD4+ or CD8+ T cells sorted from blood, taken in a trial of the OX40 agonist ivuxolimab. The clonotype was recovered from an adult with an advanced solid tumor such as melanoma, head and neck, liver or kidney cancer. The chain combines TRBV6-5 with TRBJ2-7; tentatively, D is TRBD2 (5 bases). The CDR3 bases are TGTGCCAGCAGTTACTCGAAGTTGGCGGGTTCCTACGAGCAGTACTTC. Its translation: CASSYSKLAGSYEQYF.